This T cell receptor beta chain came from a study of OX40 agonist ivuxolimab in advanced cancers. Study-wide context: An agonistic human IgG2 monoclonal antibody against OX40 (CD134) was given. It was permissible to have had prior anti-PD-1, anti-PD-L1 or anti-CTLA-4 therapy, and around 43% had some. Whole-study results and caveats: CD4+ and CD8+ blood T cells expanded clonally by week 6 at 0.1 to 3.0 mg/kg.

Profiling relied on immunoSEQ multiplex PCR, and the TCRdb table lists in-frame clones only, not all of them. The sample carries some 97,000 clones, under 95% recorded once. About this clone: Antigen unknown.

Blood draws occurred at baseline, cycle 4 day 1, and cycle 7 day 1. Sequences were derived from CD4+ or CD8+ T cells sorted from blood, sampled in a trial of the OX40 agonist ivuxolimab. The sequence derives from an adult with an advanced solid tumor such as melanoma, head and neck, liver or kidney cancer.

The CDR3 DNA reads as TGCACCAGCAGCCAAGATATTACGAGTACCTACAATGAGCAGTTCTTC. Amino acids: CTSSQDITSTYNEQFF. V gene TRBV1 combines with J gene TRBJ2-1; the table's D call, TRBD2, was not checked against the DNA. TRBV1 constitutes a pseudogene. This CDR3 region has 16 residues.